The clone carrying this T cell receptor (beta chain) was observed once. Its specificity is unknown. Generated by immunoSEQ multiplex PCR, the TCRdb table keeps only in-frame clones and is missing some. The sample comprises some 170,000 clones, roughly 89% of which are singletons, and 1.5% to 2% rests with the top ten. V was clipped by 3 bases and J by 0 bases, with 8 bases between them. The CDR3 contains 15 residues. Germline loops: CDR1 WSHSY, CDR2 SAAADI. This sample is part of a study of T cell responses to AZD1222 COVID-19 vaccine. Study-wide results and limits: Donors, mostly white British, included more females; clonal diversity was possibly underestimated. The CD4 TCRs associated with vaccination extended across spike and predominated at 160-218 and 743-854. Repertoire sampling happened only post peak T cell response.

The TCR comes from an adult in good health. The source was peripheral blood, collected on day 0 of AZD1222 vaccination. This rearrangement joins TRBV10-2 to TRBJ1-4; D call uncertain. The CDR3 spells CASSDTFSTNEKLFF. The CDR3 DNA reads TGCGCCAGCAGTGATACATTTTCAACTAATGAAAAACTGTTTTTT.